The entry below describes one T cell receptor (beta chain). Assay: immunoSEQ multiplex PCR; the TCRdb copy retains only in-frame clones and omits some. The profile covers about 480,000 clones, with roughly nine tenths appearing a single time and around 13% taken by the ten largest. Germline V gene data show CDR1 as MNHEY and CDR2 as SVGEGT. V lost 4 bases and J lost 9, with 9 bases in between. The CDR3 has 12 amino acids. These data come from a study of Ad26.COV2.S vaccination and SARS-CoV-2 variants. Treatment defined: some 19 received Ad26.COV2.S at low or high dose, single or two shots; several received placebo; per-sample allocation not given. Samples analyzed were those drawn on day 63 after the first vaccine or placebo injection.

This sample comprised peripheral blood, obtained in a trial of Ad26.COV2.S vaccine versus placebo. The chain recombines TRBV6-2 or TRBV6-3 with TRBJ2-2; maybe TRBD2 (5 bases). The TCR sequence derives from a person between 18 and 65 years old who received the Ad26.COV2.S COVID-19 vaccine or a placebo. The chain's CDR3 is CASSLTGWELFF. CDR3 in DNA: TGTGCCAGCAGTTTGACGGGATGGGAGCTGTTTTTT.